Below are 11 T cell receptor beta chains sequenced from a single sample in a study of shared clonotypes between healthy human individuals. This table comes from immunoSEQ multiplex PCR, and its TCRdb copy is limited to in-frame clones, with some not included. The table records about 2 million clones, approximately 95% of them present only once. Sequenced sample: naive CD4+ T cells sorted from blood. The subset is: CD45RA+ positively selected. Receptors originate from a young man in good health.

V is TRBV5-1 and J is TRBJ2-2; 7 nucleotides line up with TRBD1. Trimming at V came to 4 bases and at J to 3 bases, leaving 6 bases not matched to a gene. This CDR3 comprises 15 residues. CDR1 is SGHRS, CDR2 YFSETQ, per germline. In DNA, the CDR3 is TGCGCCAGCAGCGGGACAGCTACGGACACCGGGGAGCTGTTTTTT. Protein: CASSGTATDTGELFF.

Here the CDR3 reads CASSPGGQGFYEQYF. Written as DNA, the CDR3 is TGTGCCAGCAGCCCAGGGGGACAGGGGTTCTACGAGCAGTACTTC. The chain has TRBV11-3 and TRBJ2-7; TRBD1 agrees at 10 bases. The germline V gene encodes CDR1 SGHNT and CDR2 YENEEA. This CDR3 has 15 residues. V was clipped by 5 bases and J by 3 bases; unmatched bases: 7.

The chain couples TRBV5-1 to TRBJ2-7, with no clear D. V lost 1 base to trimming and J lost 7 bases, with 12 bases between them. The CDR3 loop spans 13 amino acids. Germline V gene data show CDR1 as SGHRS and CDR2 as YFSETQ. The CDR3 DNA reads as TGCGCCAGCAGCTTGTCTTCAGTTGGAGAGCAGTACTTC. As protein: CASSLSSVGEQYF.

The chain joins TRBV5-1 to TRBJ2-5; 9 bases are a match to TRBD2. The CDR3 spans 15 residues. Germline CDR1 reads SGHRS; CDR2 reads YFSETQ. V lost 4 bases to trimming and J lost 1 base; unmatched junction nucleotides: 5. The CDR3: CASSKASGAQETQYF. The CDR3 DNA follows: TGCGCCAGCAGCAAGGCTAGCGGGGCCCAAGAGACCCAGTACTTC.

The gene calls are TRBV27 and TRBJ2-5; 15 bases line up with TRBD2. The CDR3 is 15 amino acids. From germline, CDR1 is MNHEY and CDR2 SMNVEV (reference sequence). Trimming at V came to 10 bases and at J to 5 bases, leaving 8 bases not matched to a gene. CDR3 region: CATRTSGGAGETQYF. Written as DNA, the CDR3 is TGTGCCACCCGGACTAGCGGGGGGGCCGGGGAGACCCAGTACTTC.

This chain connects TRBV28 to TRBJ1-3; no definite D call. Germline-derived CDR1 and CDR2 are MDHEN and SYDVKM. This CDR3 comprises 16 residues. V gave up 3 bases and J gave up 0 bases, with 12 bases separating them. The CDR3 protein is CASSFVGGLSGNTIYF. Written as DNA, the CDR3 is TGTGCCAGCAGTTTCGTCGGCGGGCTCTCTGGAAACACCATATATTTT.

The V and J genes are TRBV5-1 and TRBJ2-1, with TRBD1 identical over 9 bases. The CDR3 loop spans 16 amino acids. The J segment lost 8 bases and the V segment lost 4 bases, leaving 13 bases of the junction unmatched. Germline CDR1 is SGHRS and CDR2 is YFSETQ. CDR3 sequence (DNA): TGCGCCAGCAGCCTCCCTGCAGGGACAGGGAGGGATGAGCAGTTCTTC. Translating gives CASSLPAGTGRDEQFF.

CDR3 amino acids: CASSFRPTGLETQYF. CDR3 nucleotide sequence: TGTGCCAGCAGCTTCCGCCCCACAGGGCTTGAGACCCAGTACTTC. The chain is built from TRBV11-2 and TRBJ2-5, with a possible D match to TRBD1 (6 bases). V lost 3 bases to trimming and J lost 5 bases, with 16 bases between them. This CDR3 is built from 15 residues. Germline CDR1 reads SGHAT; CDR2 reads FQNNGV.

The J gene is TRBJ2-7, the V gene TRBV18; D perhaps matches TRBD1 (6 bases). Trimming took 0 bases from V and 6 from J, leaving 12 bases between them. CDR1 KGHSH and CDR2 LQKENI come from the germline V gene. The CDR3 contains 14 residues. Written as DNA, the CDR3 is TGTGCCAGCTCACCACCGGGGACACCATCCGAGCAGTACTTC. Amino acids: CASSPPGTPSEQYF. Full variable domain (remainder filled in from reference TRBV18 and TRBJ2-7): NAGVMQNPRHLVRRRGQEARLRCSPMKGHSHVYWYRQLPEEGLKFMVYLQKENIIDESGMPKERFSAEFPKEGPSILRIQQVVRGDSAAYFCASSPPGTPSEQYFGPGTRLTVT.

This sequence joins TRBV28 and TRBJ2-1, with D possibly matching TRBD2 (6 bases). From germline, CDR1 is MDHEN and CDR2 SYDVKM. The CDR3 consists of 15 residues. V was pared by 4 bases and J by 4 bases, with 14 bases between. In DNA form, the CDR3 reads TGTGCCAGCAGTTATAGCGGTCCCCTTTACAATGAGCAGTTCTTC. Amino acids: CASSYSGPLYNEQFF. Drawing the rest from reference TRBV28 and TRBJ2-1, the complete variable domain is DVKVTQSSRYLVKRTGEKVFLECVQDMDHENMFWYRQDPGLGLRLIYFSYDVKMKEKGDIPEGYSVSREKKERFSLILESASTNQTSMYLCASSYSGPLYNEQFFGPGTRLTVL.

This clone was observed a single time. The chain employs TRBV6-1 and TRBJ1-4; weak D call: TRBD1 (5 bases). The CDR3 consists of 15 residues. Trimming took off 10 bases at V and 4 bases at J, with 19 bases between the two ends. Looked up from germline, CDR1 is MNHNS and CDR2 is SASEGT. The CDR3 DNA reads as TGTGCCACAGAGCTTGGGACCGCGGATAATGAAAAACTGTTTTTT. It encodes CATELGTADNEKLFF.